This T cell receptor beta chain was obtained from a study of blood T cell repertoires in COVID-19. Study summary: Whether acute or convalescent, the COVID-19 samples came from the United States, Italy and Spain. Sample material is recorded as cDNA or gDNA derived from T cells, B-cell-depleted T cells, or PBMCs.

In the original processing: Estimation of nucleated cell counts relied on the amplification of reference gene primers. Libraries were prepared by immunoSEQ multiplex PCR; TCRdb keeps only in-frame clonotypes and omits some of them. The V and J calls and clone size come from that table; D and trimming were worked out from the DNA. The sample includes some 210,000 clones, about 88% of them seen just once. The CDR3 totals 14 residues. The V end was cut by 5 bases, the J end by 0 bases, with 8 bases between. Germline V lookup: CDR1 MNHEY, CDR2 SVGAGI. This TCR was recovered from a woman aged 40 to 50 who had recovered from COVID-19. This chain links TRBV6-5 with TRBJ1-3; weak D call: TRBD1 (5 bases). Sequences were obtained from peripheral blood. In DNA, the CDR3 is TGTGCCAGCAGTCCAGGGATCTCTGGAAACACCATATATTTT. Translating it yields CASSPGISGNTIYF.